Sequencing of this T cell receptor beta chain was carried out in a study of T cell changes during pregnancy in multiple sclerosis. Produced via immunoSEQ multiplex PCR; TCRdb's table is partial and in-frame only. Among over 50,000 clones listed, 92% were seen once. This clone was seen only once. The TCR comes from a female donor with multiple sclerosis, enrolled in a pregnancy study. The specimen comprised peripheral blood, sampled in the first trimester of pregnancy.

The DNA for the CDR3 is TGCAGCGGAATCGGGACAGGTCCGTACTACGAGCAGTACTTC. Residues: CSGIGTGPYYEQYF. The chain links TRBV29-1 to TRBJ2-7; 8 bases line up with TRBD1. Germline CDR1 is SQVTM and CDR2 is ANQGSEA. The CDR3 loop spans 14 amino acids. With 7 bases clipped from V and 3 bases from J, the junction kept 11 bases outside the gene matches.